Described below is a single T cell receptor (beta chain) sequence and its context. This CDR3 spans 15 amino acids. Trimming shortened V by 6 bases and J by 5 bases, and 19 bases separated the two germline ends. Germline CDR1 MNHEY, CDR2 SVGAGI. This entry comes from a study of blood T cell repertoires in COVID-19. In the original processing: Reference gene primer amplification in the assay estimated nucleated cell counts. Libraries were prepared by immunoSEQ multiplex PCR; TCRdb keeps only in-frame clonotypes and omits some of them. The DNA was the basis for D and trimming; V, J and clone size are from that table. The sample has about 250,000 clones, more than 65% seen once.

The receptor was derived from a man aged 45 to 65 with active or convalescent COVID-19. Sequencing was carried out using peripheral blood. V is TRBV6-5 and J is TRBJ1-1; D not resolved. CDR3 in DNA: TGTGCCAGCAGCGAGCGGCCCTCCGCGAGGACTGAAGCTTTCTTT. Protein product: CASSERPSARTEAFF.